This T cell receptor beta chain was obtained from a study of blood T cell repertoires in COVID-19. Study-wide context: Nucleic acid was either cDNA or gDNA, and it came from T cells, B-cell-depleted T cells, or PBMCs.

The J segment lost 6 bases and the V segment lost 4 bases, leaving 9 bases of the junction unmatched. The CDR3 covers 15 residues. Germline-derived CDR1 and CDR2 are MGHRA and YSYEKL. Per the original data handling: Nucleated cell counts were estimated from reference gene primer amplification. Clones were sequenced by immunoSEQ multiplex PCR, and TCRdb holds only the in-frame ones, with some missing. V and J calls and clone size are copied from that table; D and trimming were computed from the DNA. The table shows hundreds of thousands of clones, with more than 90% occurring only once. This sequence joins TRBV4-1 and TRBJ2-1, with TRBD1 identical over 7 bases. Material: PBMCs or T cells enriched from blood (not recorded which). The clonotype originates from a man aged 55 to 70 who had recovered from COVID-19. This CDR3 is CASSRQAGGLNEQFF. The CDR3, as DNA: TGCGCCAGCAGCCGTCAAGCAGGGGGTCTCAATGAGCAGTTCTTC.